This T cell receptor (beta chain) was identified in a study of T cell repertoires in cytomegalovirus infection. The V gene's germline CDR1 is GTSNPN and CDR2 SVGIG (reference sequence). CDR3 length: 13 amino acids. In TCRdb, the reads were re-called with MiXCR into one record per CDR3 protein. The sample has some 310,000 distinct CDR3 sequences, 20% to 25% seen once. The table lists this clonotype with a few counts. The antigen is undetermined. Germline and junction disagree at one end, which may indicate a read error. This chain connects TRBV30 to TRBJ2-1; 13 bases align to TRBD2. The sequence was collected from a human donor in good health (CMV status not recorded). Some clones in this sample may be carry-over from other donors' samples. This material consisted of cultured PBMCs, taken from culture after CMV antigen stimulation. The CDR3 sequence is CAWTPGTSGKILF. CDR3 nucleotide sequence: TGTGCCTGGACCCCCGGGACTAGCGGGAAAATACTCTTC. Full variable domain (missing parts from reference TRBV30 and TRBJ2-1): SQTIHQWPATLVQPVGSPLSLECTVEGTSNPNLYWYRQAAGRGLQLLFYSVGIGQISSEVPQNLSASRPQDRQFILSSKKLLLSDSGFYLCAWTPGTSGKILFGPGTRLTVL.